This is a list of T cell receptor beta chains from one sample in a study of T cells in Graves' hyperthyroidism and ophthalmopathy. A single record per CDR3 protein comes from TCRdb applying MiXCR to the multiplex PCR reads. Of about 380,000 distinct CDR3 sequences in the sample, about 14% were seen once. What was sequenced was blood. These receptors were collected from a man aged 30-40 years with Graves' hyperthyroidism that later progressed to Graves' ophthalmopathy. Each CDR3 is given with its conserved first and last residue. Fields, in order: CDR3 protein, CDR3 DNA, J gene, D gene, V gene, clone size. D genes are given only for firm matches. Some rows have no size entry. The others give once, few or many, or a class for an expanded clone.

CASSFGGSSNQPQHF	TGTGCCAGCAGTTTTGGGGGTTCGAGCAATCAGCCCCAGCATTTT	TRBJ1-5	NA	TRBV12-3/TRBV12-4	few
CASSQVQGYGNTIYF	TGTGCCAGCAGCCAAGTACAGGGTTATGGAAACACCATATATTTT	TRBJ1-3	NA	TRBV3-1	NA
CASSLAGVAGAFTDTQYF	TGTGCCAGCAGCTTGGCTGGGGTTGCGGGGGCCTTCACAGATACGCAGTATTTT	TRBJ2-3	NA	TRBV5-6	many
CSAPKGESMAGELFF	TGCAGTGCCCCTAAGGGGGAAAGTATGGCCGGGGAGCTGTTTTTT	TRBJ2-2	NA	TRBV20-1	few
CASRWSGFGYEQYF	TGTGCCAGCAGATGGAGCGGGTTTGGGTACGAGCAGTACTTC	TRBJ2-7	NA	TRBV12-3/TRBV12-4	many
CAGSLTGAAGELFF	TGTGCCGGCAGTTTAACGGGGGCGGCCGGGGAGCTGTTTTTT	TRBJ2-2	NA	TRBV28	NA
CASSLYRLYNEQFF	TGTGCCAGCAGCTTGTACAGGCTCTACAATGAGCAGTTCTTC	TRBJ2-1	NA	TRBV7-9	many
CASSSGITSYEQYF	TGCGCCAGCAGCAGCGGGATCACCTCCTACGAGCAGTACTTC	TRBJ2-7	TRBD2	TRBV5-1	many
CASNGHGQETQYF	TGTGCCAGCAATGGACATGGACAAGAGACCCAGTACTTC	TRBJ2-5	NA	TRBV28	many
CASSETRGQETQYF	TGTGCCAGCAGTGAAACAAGAGGCCAAGAGACCCAGTACTTC	TRBJ2-5	NA	TRBV2	many
CASSGEGQGVPYEQYF	TGTGCCAGCAGTGGAGAGGGACAGGGAGTTCCCTACGAGCAGTACTTC	TRBJ2-7	TRBD1	TRBV6-1	many
CASRNTGGGSYEQYF	TGTGCCAGCAGAAACACAGGGGGAGGTTCCTACGAGCAGTACTTC	TRBJ2-7	TRBD1	TRBV12-3/TRBV12-4	many
CASRYRQLSDSPLHF	TGCGCCAGCAGATACAGACAGCTTTCGGATTCACCCCTCCACTTT	TRBJ1-6	NA	TRBV5-1	NA
CATEGGGAGTQYF	TGTGCCACCGAGGGGGGGGGGGCAGGTACGCAGTATTTT	TRBJ2-3	NA	TRBV10-3	NA
CASSYSSGGAFGYTF	TGTGCCAGCAGTTACTCTTCAGGGGGCGCATTCGGCTACACCTTC	TRBJ1-2	TRBD1	TRBV6-5	NA
CASSYQDRVVGELFF	TGTGCCAGCAGTTACCAAGACAGGGTGGTCGGGGAGCTGTTTTTT	TRBJ2-2	TRBD1	TRBV6-6	many
CAWRIRTGASYEQYF	TGTGCCTGGAGGATTCGGACAGGGGCTAGCTACGAGCAGTACTTC	TRBJ2-7	TRBD1	TRBV30	NA
CASSARDSYEQYF	TGTGCCAGCAGCGCCCGGGACAGTTACGAGCAGTACTTC	TRBJ2-7	TRBD1	TRBV7-9	many
CASSLSTDGDTIYF	TGTGCCAGCAGCTTATCTACGGACGGGGACACCATATATTTT	TRBJ1-3	NA	TRBV7-9	NA
CASSYPGQGAIQPQHF	TGTGCCAGCAGTTACCCCGGACAGGGGGCGATTCAGCCCCAGCATTTT	TRBJ1-5	TRBD1	TRBV6-2/TRBV6-3	many
CASSSYGRKGYEQYF	TGTGCCAGCAGCTCGTATGGTCGGAAAGGTTACGAGCAGTACTTC	TRBJ2-7	NA	TRBV11-2	NA
CASLGLVEGELFF	TGTGCCAGCCTTGGGTTGGTGGAAGGGGAACTGTTTTTT	TRBJ1-4	NA	TRBV18	many
CASSRMDGQQGYTF	TGTGCCAGCAGCAGAATGGACGGGCAACAAGGCTACACCTTC	TRBJ1-2	NA	TRBV7-9	many
CASSPRLNYGYTF	TGTGCCAGCAGTCCCAGGCTTAACTATGGCTACACCTTC	TRBJ1-2	NA	TRBV27	many
CASSSPREEFYGYTF	TGTGCCAGCAGCTCGCCCCGGGAGGAGTTCTATGGCTACACCTTC	TRBJ1-2	NA	TRBV11-3	many
CASSHQQGGNTEAFF	TGCGCCAGCAGCCACCAACAGGGGGGGAACACTGAAGCTTTCTTT	TRBJ1-1	TRBD1	TRBV4-1	few
CSARLGLDEAFF	TGCAGTGCTAGGTTAGGCCTTGATGAAGCTTTCTTT	TRBJ1-1	NA	TRBV20-1	many
CASSLGSGRNEQFF	TGTGCCAGCAGTTTGGGGTCAGGGAGGAATGAGCAGTTCTTC	TRBJ2-1	NA	TRBV12-3/TRBV12-4	many
CASSYWEGETDTQYF	TGTGCCAGCAGTTACTGGGAAGGGGAAACAGATACGCAGTATTTT	TRBJ2-3	NA	TRBV6-5	few
CASSAGPVTYEQYF	TGTGCCAGCAGCGCCGGGCCAGTAACCTACGAGCAGTACTTC	TRBJ2-7	NA	TRBV9	many
CATSDSRQGNTGELFF	TGTGCCACCAGTGATTCGAGACAGGGAAACACCGGGGAGCTGTTTTTT	TRBJ2-2	TRBD1	TRBV24-1	few
CASSYSGLAIKAFF	TGTGCCAGCAGTTACTCGGGTTTGGCAATCAAGGCTTTCTTT	TRBJ1-1	NA	TRBV6-5	many
CASHSGGGPGNEKLFF	TGTGCCAGTCACTCCGGGGGGGGGCCGGGTAATGAAAAACTGTTTTTT	TRBJ1-4	NA	TRBV27	NA
CSARQGWVNTEAFF	TGCAGTGCCAGACAGGGTTGGGTGAACACTGAAGCTTTCTTT	TRBJ1-1	TRBD1	TRBV20-1	once
CAISQDRGDGYTF	TGTGCCATCAGTCAGGACAGGGGTGACGGCTACACCTTC	TRBJ1-2	TRBD1	TRBV10-3	NA
CASSTGQLNQPQHF	TGTGCCAGTAGTACCGGACAGCTGAATCAGCCCCAGCATTTT	TRBJ1-5	NA	TRBV19	NA
CAISGEPQGNQPQHF	TGTGCCATCAGTGGCGAACCCCAGGGAAATCAGCCCCAGCATTTT	TRBJ1-5	NA	TRBV10-3	few
CASSLESAGNTIYF	TGTGCCAGCAGCTTAGAGTCGGCTGGAAACACCATATATTTT	TRBJ1-3	NA	TRBV7-9	few
CSASLNSRGLATGELFF	TGCAGTGCTAGTCTGAACAGCCGAGGGTTAGCAACCGGGGAGCTGTTTTTT	TRBJ2-2	NA	TRBV20-1	many
CASGQGQAEPQANYGYTF	TGTGCCAGCGGCCAAGGGCAGGCGGAGCCACAAGCTAACTATGGCTACACCTTC	TRBJ1-2	NA	TRBV14	once
CASSLGTGGFYGYTF	TGTGCCAGCAGTCTAGGGACAGGGGGCTTCTATGGCTACACCTTC	TRBJ1-2	TRBD1	TRBV12-3/TRBV12-4	many
CASSLGGRNDYTF	TGTGCCAGCAGTTTAGGGGGTAGGAATGACTACACCTTC	TRBJ1-2	NA	TRBV27	few
CASSFTDNYGYTF	TGTGCCAGCAGTTTCACAGATAACTATGGCTACACCTTC	TRBJ1-2	NA	TRBV28	NA
CSAPNRLAGTYEQYF	TGCAGTGCTCCTAATCGACTAGCGGGGACCTACGAGCAGTACTTC	TRBJ2-7	TRBD2	TRBV20-1	many
CASSVEGWNEQFF	TGTGCCAGCAGCGTAGAAGGGTGGAATGAGCAGTTCTTC	TRBJ2-1	NA	TRBV9	many
CASSVVGGKETQYF	TGTGCCAGCAGCGTAGTCGGCGGGAAGGAGACCCAGTACTTC	TRBJ2-5	NA	TRBV9	NA
CASTPDRGNTYEQYF	TGTGCCAGCACCCCTGACAGGGGAAATACCTACGAGCAGTACTTC	TRBJ2-7	TRBD1	TRBV28	NA
CASSLRFPYEQYF	TGTGCCAGCAGTTTACGGTTCCCCTACGAGCAGTACTTC	TRBJ2-7	NA	TRBV6-1	NA
CASSLSEGGPSYNEQFF	TGTGCCAGCAGCTTAAGTGAGGGGGGGCCCTCCTACAATGAGCAGTTCTTC	TRBJ2-1	NA	TRBV7-9	few
CASSQLDRSGGELFF	TGTGCCAGCAGCCAATTGGACCGGAGCGGCGGGGAGCTGTTTTTT	TRBJ2-2	NA	TRBV3-1	many
CSASRGGDEKLFF	TGCAGTGCTAGTCGGGGAGGGGATGAAAAACTGTTTTTT	TRBJ1-4	NA	TRBV20-1	many
CASSLGAGTYNEQFF	TGCGCCAGCAGCTTGGGAGCGGGGACCTACAATGAGCAGTTCTTC	TRBJ2-1	TRBD2	TRBV5-1	many
CAWSVQGNSPLHF	TGTGCCTGGAGTGTCCAGGGCAATTCACCCCTCCACTTT	TRBJ1-6	NA	TRBV30	many
CSAGGSGVSYNEQFF	TGCAGTGCTGGGGGTAGCGGGGTCTCCTACAATGAGCAGTTCTTC	TRBJ2-1	TRBD2	TRBV20-1	many
CASSQERGMVGKNIQYF	TGCGCCAGCAGCCAAGAGCGGGGCATGGTTGGCAAAAACATTCAGTACTTC	TRBJ2-4	NA	TRBV4-1	NA